The 3 T cell receptor beta chains listed next were all sequenced from one sample in a study of blood T cell repertoires in COVID-19. Repertoires were generated with immunoSEQ multiplex PCR, while TCRdb's copy carries only in-frame clones and drops some. The table shows approximately 200,000 clones, with approximately 75% occurring only once. Source material: PBMCs or T cells enriched from blood (not recorded which). These receptors were collected from a man between 35 and 55 years old who had recovered from COVID-19.

V and J are TRBV7-9 and TRBJ2-7; TRBD1 aligns across 8 bases. V lost 5 bases, J lost 0 bases, and 3 bases stayed unmatched. The CDR3 consists of 14 residues. Per germline, CDR1 SEHNR and CDR2 FQNEAQ (reference sequence). The CDR3 is CASSRQGNSYEQYF. The CDR3 nucleotides are TGTGCCAGCAGCCGACAGGGGAACTCCTACGAGCAGTACTTC.

This clone has only a few counts. The chain is built from TRBV21-1 and TRBJ2-7; TRBD1 is taken as the D call from the table, unchecked against the DNA. TRBV21-1 is flagged as a pseudogene. The CDR3 contains 20 residues. The CDR3 sequence: CASSKPHEVGQKLTSYEQYF. CDR3 DNA sequence: TGTGCCAGCAGCAAACCTCACGAGGTTGGACAGAAACTTACCTCCTACGAGCAGTACTTC.

The chain joins TRBV20-1 to TRBJ2-3; 9 bases fit TRBD2. Germline V CDR1 and CDR2: DFQATT, SNEGSKA (reference sequence). V was pared by 3 bases and J by 5 bases, with 9 bases of the junction left unmatched. The CDR3 length is 15 residues. The CDR3 reads CSASPAGGRIDTQYF. CDR3 DNA sequence: TGCAGTGCTAGTCCTGCGGGGGGGCGCATAGATACGCAGTATTTT.